The sequence of this T cell receptor beta chain was determined in a study of T cell responses to AZD1222 COVID-19 vaccine. Trimming removed 3 bases at V and 1 base at J, with 11 bases between. Germline-derived CDR1 and CDR2 are MNHEY and SMNVEV (reference sequence). The CDR3 consists of 15 residues. Profiled with immunoSEQ multiplex PCR; TCRdb holds only in-frame clones, not every one. This sample's table reports around 150,000 clones. This sequence was found in an adult in good health. This chain connects TRBV27 to TRBJ2-3, with D possibly called TRBD1 or TRBD2 (5 bases each). The specimen sequenced was peripheral blood. CDR3 nucleotides: TGTGCCAGCAGTTTCTTGGGGGATGGCACAGATACGCAGTATTTT. Amino acids: CASSFLGDGTDTQYF.